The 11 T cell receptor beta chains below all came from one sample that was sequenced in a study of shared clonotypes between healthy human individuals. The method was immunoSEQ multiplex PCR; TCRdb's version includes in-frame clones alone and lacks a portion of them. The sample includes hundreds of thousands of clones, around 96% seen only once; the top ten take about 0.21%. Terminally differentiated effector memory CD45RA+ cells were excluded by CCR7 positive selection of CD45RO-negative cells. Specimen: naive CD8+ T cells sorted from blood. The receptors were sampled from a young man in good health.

This chain's CDR3 is CASSLVQGTYEQYF. For the CDR3, the DNA is TGTGCCAGCAGTTTAGTGCAGGGAACCTACGAGCAGTACTTC. V gene TRBV27 combines with J gene TRBJ2-7, with a weak D call TRBD1 (5 bases). The length of the CDR3 is 14 residues. Trimming shortened V by 2 bases and J by 2 bases, and 10 bases separated the two germline ends. CDR1 is MNHEY and CDR2 is SMNVEV in the germline V gene (reference sequence).

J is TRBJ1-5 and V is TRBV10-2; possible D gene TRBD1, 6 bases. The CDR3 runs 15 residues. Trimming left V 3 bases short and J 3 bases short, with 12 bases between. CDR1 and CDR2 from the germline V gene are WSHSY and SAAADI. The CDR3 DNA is TGCGCCAGCAGTGACGGGACAAGAAACAATCAGCCCCAGCATTTT. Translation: CASSDGTRNNQPQHF.

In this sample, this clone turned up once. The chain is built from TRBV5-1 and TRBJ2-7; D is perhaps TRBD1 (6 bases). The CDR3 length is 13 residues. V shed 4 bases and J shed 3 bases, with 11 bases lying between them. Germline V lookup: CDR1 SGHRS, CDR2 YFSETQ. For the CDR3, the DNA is TGCGCCAGCAGCAGGACAGACTTCTACGAGCAGTACTTC. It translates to CASSRTDFYEQYF.

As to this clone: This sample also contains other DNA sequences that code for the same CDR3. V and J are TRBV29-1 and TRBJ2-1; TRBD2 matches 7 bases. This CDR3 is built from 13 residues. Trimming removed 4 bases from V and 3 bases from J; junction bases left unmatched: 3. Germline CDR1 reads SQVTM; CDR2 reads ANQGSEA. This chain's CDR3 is CSVATGGYNEQFF. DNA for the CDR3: TGCAGCGTTGCTACGGGAGGCTACAATGAGCAGTTCTTC.

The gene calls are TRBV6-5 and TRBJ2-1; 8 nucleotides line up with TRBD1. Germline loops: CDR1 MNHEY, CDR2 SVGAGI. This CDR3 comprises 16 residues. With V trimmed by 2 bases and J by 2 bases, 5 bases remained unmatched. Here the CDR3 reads CASSYRTGSTYNEQFF. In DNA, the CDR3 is TGTGCCAGCAGTTACAGGACAGGGAGTACCTACAATGAGCAGTTCTTC.

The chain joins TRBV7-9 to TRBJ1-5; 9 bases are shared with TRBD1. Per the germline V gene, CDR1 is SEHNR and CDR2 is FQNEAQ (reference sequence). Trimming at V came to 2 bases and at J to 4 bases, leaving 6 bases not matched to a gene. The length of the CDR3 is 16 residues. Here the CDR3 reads CASSLTRTGENQPQHF. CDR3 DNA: TGTGCCAGCAGCTTAACCAGGACAGGGGAAAATCAGCCCCAGCATTTT. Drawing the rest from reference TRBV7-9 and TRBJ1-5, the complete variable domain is DTGVSQNPRHKITKRGQNVTFRCDPISEHNRLYWYRQTLGQGPEFLTYFQNEAQLEKSRLLSDRFSAERPKGSFSTLEIQRTEQGDSAMYLCASSLTRTGENQPQHFGDGTRLSIL.

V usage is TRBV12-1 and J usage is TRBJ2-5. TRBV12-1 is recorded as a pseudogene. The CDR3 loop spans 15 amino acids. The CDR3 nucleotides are TGTGCCAGCAGCTTTACGGCCCCTATATTGGAGACCCAGTACTTC. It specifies CASSFTAPILETQYF.

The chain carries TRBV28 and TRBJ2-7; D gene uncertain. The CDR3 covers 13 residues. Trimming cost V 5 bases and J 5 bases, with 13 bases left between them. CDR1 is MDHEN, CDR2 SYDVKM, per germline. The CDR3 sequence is CASSVGVHHEQYF. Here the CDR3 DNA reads TGTGCCAGCAGTGTCGGTGTTCACCACGAGCAGTACTTC.

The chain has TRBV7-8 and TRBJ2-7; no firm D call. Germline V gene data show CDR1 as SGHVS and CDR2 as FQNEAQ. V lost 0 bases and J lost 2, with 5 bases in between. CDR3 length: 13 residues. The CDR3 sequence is CASSLAATYEQYF. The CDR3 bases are TGTGCCAGCAGCTTAGCGGCTACCTACGAGCAGTACTTC.

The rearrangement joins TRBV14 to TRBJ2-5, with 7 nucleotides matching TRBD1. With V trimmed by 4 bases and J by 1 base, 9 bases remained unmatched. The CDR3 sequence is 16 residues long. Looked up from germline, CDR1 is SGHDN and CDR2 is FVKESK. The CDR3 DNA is TGTGCCAGCAGCCTACCGTGGGCAGGGGGCCAAGAGACCCAGTACTTC. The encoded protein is CASSLPWAGGQETQYF.

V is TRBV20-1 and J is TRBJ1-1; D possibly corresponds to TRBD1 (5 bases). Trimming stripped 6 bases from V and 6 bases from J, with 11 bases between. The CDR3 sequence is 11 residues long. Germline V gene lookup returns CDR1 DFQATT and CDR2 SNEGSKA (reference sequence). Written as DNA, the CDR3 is TGCAGTGCCACTAGACAGCCTGAAGCTTTCTTT. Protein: CSATRQPEAFF.